What follows is one TCR beta chain and its context. This clone is characterized as medium-sized (0.01 to 0.1%). Its antigen has not been determined. Base qualities were left out, and no much larger clone turns up one base away. According to the study, the label for this sample's time point signals: after anti-PD-1 therapy. Tumor biopsies were site-matched, taken from the same primary tumor before and after PD-1 blockade. Genomic DNA extracted from tumor biopsies or peripheral blood was used for bulk TCRbeta sequencing, with input ranging from about 600 ng to 6,500 ng. Leftover biopsy material went through bulk TCRbeta sequencing, with the goal of boosting sensitivity for rare clonotypes relative to single-cell TCR sequencing. Every patient had histologically proven advanced or metastatic basal or squamous cell carcinoma and was a poor candidate for surgical resection. The basal cell carcinoma cohort was made up of approximately ten patients, and bulk tumor TCR sequencing was performed for seven or eight of these patients. Fresh biopsies came from the site of the primary tumor, and part of the tissue was kept in RNAlater for exome and bulk TCR sequencing.

The immunoSEQ platform was used for deep TCRbeta sequencing. Processing in the source paper ran as follows. For further analysis, only productive rearrangements were exported from the immunoSEQ Analyzer. A two-sided binomial test at Bonferroni-corrected P below 0.01 was used to call clones with significant expansion or contraction between timepoints. T cell phenotypes were assigned to bulk TCRbeta clonotypes by matching the clonotypes to single-cell RNA+TCR-seq clones that had the same TCRbeta sequence. Tumor enrichment of a clone was calculated by dividing the clone's tumor frequency by the clone's PBMC frequency, both taken from bulk TCR sequencing. GLIPH was used to sort TCRs into specificity groups, which are clusters of distinct TCRs that likely recognize common antigens through shared CDR3 motifs. TCRdb obtained this table from immuneACCESS and retained in-frame rearrangements with V and J assigned. These tables miss some clones; where compared with another copy, unresolved V genes account for less than half of the shortfall, and the remainder is unexplained. V and J calls and clone size are given by that table; D and trimming were obtained from the DNA. Counted in this sample were 7,000 to 9,500 clones; 69% of them appeared once. The ten largest clones add up to approximately 8.7% of the sample.

The data belong to a study of T cells in tumors after PD-1 blockade (dated by TCRdb to the late 2010s). General notes on the study: Patients were excluded if they had prior checkpoint blockade, use of systemic immunosuppressants, or recent radiotherapy or other anti-cancer therapy within 4 weeks. RECIST version 1.1 was the standard used to evaluate clinical response. Patients were treated with either pembrolizumab 200 mg every 3 weeks or cemiplimab 350 mg every 2 weeks. On average, tumor samples had under 30,000 TCR templates (range roughly 550-100,000) and 6,041 unique clonotypes, roughly 20-fold deeper than single-cell TCR sequencing. Some patients also continued taking vismodegib 150 mg daily during anti-PD-1 treatment. Paired single-cell RNA and TCR sequencing was performed on site-matched tumors from BCC or SCC patients before and after anti-PD-1 therapy.

The V and J ends are trimmed by 0 bases and 1 base, leaving 7 bases between them. CDR1 MDHEN and CDR2 SYDVKM were looked up in the germline V gene. Including the terminal cysteine and phenylalanine, the CDR3 comprises 15 residues. The entry retains the CDR3 DNA only, 45 bases that are in frame from base 1. The paper as a whole reports these results and caveats: Approximately 41% of the TCR clonotypes from tumors also showed up in blood, and some novel exhausted tumor clones were present in pre-treatment blood, which suggests peripheral recruitment. Clonal replacement was seen only when comparing pre- and post-treatment samples and not when comparing two pre-treatment samples, which argues against artifacts from biopsy timing or location. Where the novel T cell clones came from was not identified, and possible sources could include lymphoid organs or rare unexpanded clones inside the tumor or in the tumor periphery. Most exhausted CD8+ clones that expanded after therapy were novel clonotypes not detected before treatment, suggesting clonal replacement instead of reinvigoration of pre-existing clones.

This clonotype was obtained from a human donor with basal cell carcinoma. Sequenced here: tumor tissue, sampled after anti-PD-1 treatment. This chain is built from TRBV28 and TRBJ1-5, with the D gene not clear enough to name. The DNA sequence is TGTGCCAGCAGTTTATGGACGGGGAGCAATCAGCCCCAGCATTTT. Translated, it gives CASSLWTGSNQPQHF.